A single sample gave rise to the 5 T cell receptor beta chains below, sequenced in a study of blood T cell repertoires in COVID-19. The data were produced by immunoSEQ multiplex PCR, yet TCRdb's version contains in-frame clones alone and is incomplete. The data contain 200,000 to 250,000 clones, approximately 87% of them seen just once; the ten biggest clones take up 3% to 3.5%. The sample comprised PBMCs or T cells enriched from blood (not recorded which). Receptors originate from a woman between 50 and 59 years old in a cohort exposed to, infected with or recovered from COVID-19 (not recorded which).

The chain is built from TRBV2 and TRBJ1-6; D is undetermined. CDR3 size: 14 residues. The germline V gene encodes CDR1 SNHLY and CDR2 FYNNEI. Trimming pared 4 bases from V and 7 bases from J, leaving 11 bases between. The CDR3 DNA reads TGTGCCAGCAGTGCCCGGAGTGGCAATTCACCCCTCCACTTT. The encoded protein is CASSARSGNSPLHF.

The chain couples TRBV29-1 to TRBJ1-1; 11 positions match TRBD1. This CDR3 comprises 14 residues. The ends lost 3 bases at V and 7 bases at J; junction bases unmatched: 7. Germline V CDR1 and CDR2: SQVTM, ANQGSEA. CDR3 sequence reads: CSVDVGTGGGEAFF. DNA of the CDR3: TGCAGCGTTGATGTAGGGACAGGGGGGGGTGAAGCTTTCTTT.

The J gene is TRBJ2-3, the V gene TRBV7-2; 8 bases map to TRBD1. CDR1 is SGHTA, CDR2 FQGNSA, per germline. CDR3 size: 15 residues. The trim removed 1 base at V and 1 base at J, leaving 1 base unmatched. CDR3 protein: CASSLETGGTDTQYF. The CDR3 region has the DNA TGTGCCAGCAGCTTAGAGACAGGGGGCACAGATACGCAGTATTTT.

The chain is built from TRBV2 and TRBJ1-1; TRBD1 might be the D (5 bases). The CDR3 sequence is 15 residues long. From germline, CDR1 is SNHLY and CDR2 FYNNEI. V lost 6 bases and J lost 2, with 16 bases in between. CDR3 sequence reads: CASSTQQDINTEAFF. DNA for the CDR3: TGTGCCAGCAGCACCCAACAGGACATAAACACTGAAGCTTTCTTT.

This chain links TRBV7-2 with TRBJ2-7; D might be TRBD1 (6 bases). The germline V gene encodes CDR1 SGHTA and CDR2 FQGNSA. The V gene lost 0 bases and the J gene lost 2 bases, with 20 bases spanning the gap. The CDR3 consists of 18 residues. This CDR3 reads CASSLAWSVPRQAYEQYF. CDR3 nucleotides: TGTGCCAGCAGCTTAGCGTGGTCGGTGCCGAGACAGGCCTACGAGCAGTACTTC.